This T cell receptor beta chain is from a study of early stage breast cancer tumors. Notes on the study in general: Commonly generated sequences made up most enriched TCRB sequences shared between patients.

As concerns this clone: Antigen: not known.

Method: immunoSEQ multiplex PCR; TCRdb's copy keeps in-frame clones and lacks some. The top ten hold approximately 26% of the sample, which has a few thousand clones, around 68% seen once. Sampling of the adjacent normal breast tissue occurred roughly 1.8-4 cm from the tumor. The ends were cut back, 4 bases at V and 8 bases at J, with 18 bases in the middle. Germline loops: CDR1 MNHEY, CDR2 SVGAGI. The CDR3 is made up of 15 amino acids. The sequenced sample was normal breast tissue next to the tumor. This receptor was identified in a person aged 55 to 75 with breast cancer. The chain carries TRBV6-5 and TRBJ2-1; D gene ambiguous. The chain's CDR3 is CASSFGLEAQDEQFF. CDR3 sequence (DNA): TGTGCCAGCAGTTTTGGGCTAGAGGCTCAGGATGAGCAGTTCTTC.